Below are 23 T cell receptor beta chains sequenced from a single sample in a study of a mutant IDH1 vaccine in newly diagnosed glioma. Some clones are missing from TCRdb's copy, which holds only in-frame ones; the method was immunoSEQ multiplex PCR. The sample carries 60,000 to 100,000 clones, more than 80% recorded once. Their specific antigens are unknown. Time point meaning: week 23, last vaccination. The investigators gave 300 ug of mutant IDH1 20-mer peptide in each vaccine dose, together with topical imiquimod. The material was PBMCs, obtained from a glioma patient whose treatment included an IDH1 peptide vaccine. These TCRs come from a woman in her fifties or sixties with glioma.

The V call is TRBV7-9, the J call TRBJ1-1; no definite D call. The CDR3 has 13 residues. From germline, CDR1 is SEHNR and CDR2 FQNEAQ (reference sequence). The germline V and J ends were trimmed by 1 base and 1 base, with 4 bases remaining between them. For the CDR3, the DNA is TGTGCCAGCAGCTTAGACCAGAACACTGAAGCTTTCTTT. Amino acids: CASSLDQNTEAFF.

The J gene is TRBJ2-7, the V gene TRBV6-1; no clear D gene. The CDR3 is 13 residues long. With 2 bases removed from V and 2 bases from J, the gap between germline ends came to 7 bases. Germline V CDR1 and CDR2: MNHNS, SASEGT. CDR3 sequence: CASSEYRAYEQYF. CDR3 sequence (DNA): TGTGCCAGCAGTGAATACCGCGCCTACGAGCAGTACTTC.

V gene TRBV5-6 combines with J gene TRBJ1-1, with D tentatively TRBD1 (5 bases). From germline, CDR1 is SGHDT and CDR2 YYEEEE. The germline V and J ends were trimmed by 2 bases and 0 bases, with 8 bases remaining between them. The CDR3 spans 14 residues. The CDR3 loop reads CASSFGGMNTEAFF. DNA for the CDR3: TGTGCCAGCAGCTTTGGGGGGATGAACACTGAAGCTTTCTTT.

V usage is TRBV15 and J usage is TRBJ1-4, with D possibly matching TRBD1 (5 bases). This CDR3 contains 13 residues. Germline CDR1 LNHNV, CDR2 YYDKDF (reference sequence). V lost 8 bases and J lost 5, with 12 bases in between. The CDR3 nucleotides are TGTGCCACCGAGGACATAATCAATGAAAAACTGTTTTTT. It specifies CATEDIINEKLFF.

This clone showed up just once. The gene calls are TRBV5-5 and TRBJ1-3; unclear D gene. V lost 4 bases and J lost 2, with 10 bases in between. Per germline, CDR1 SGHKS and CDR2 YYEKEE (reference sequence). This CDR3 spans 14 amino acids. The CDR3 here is CASSQVGTGNTIYF. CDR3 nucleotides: TGTGCCAGCAGCCAGGTGGGGACTGGAAACACCATATATTTT.

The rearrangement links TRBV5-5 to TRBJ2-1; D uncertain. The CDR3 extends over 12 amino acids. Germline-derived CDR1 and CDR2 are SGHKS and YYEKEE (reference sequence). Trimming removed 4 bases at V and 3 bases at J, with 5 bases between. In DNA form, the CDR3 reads TGTGCCAGCAGCCCCATCTACAATGAGCAGTTCTTC. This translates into CASSPIYNEQFF.

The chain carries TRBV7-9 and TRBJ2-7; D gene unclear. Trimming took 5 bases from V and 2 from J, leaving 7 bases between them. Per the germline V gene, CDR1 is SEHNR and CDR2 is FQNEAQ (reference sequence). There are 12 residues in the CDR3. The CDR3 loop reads CASSLGTYEQYF. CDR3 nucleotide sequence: TGTGCCAGCAGCCTGGGTACCTACGAGCAGTACTTC.

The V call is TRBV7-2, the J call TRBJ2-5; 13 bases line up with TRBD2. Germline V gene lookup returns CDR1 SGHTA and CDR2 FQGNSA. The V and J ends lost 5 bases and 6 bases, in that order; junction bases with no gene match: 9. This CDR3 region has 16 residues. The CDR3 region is CASSPRTSGSGKTQYF. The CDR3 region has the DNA TGTGCCAGCAGCCCAAGGACTAGCGGGAGCGGAAAGACCCAGTACTTC.

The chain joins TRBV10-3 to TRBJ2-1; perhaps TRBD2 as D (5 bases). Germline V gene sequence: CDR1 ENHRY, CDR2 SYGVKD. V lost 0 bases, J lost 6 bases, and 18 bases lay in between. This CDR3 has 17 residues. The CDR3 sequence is CAISESKGGAYLNEQFF. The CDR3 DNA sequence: TGTGCCATCAGTGAGTCTAAAGGAGGAGCATATCTCAATGAGCAGTTCTTC.

CDR3 amino acids: CASSLGRLLMNTEAFF. In nucleotides, the CDR3 is TGTGCCAGCAGCTTGGGCAGGCTGCTCATGAACACTGAAGCTTTCTTT. The chain employs TRBV5-5 and TRBJ1-1; no clear D. The V end lost 0 bases, the J end lost 0 bases, and 12 bases lay between the germline ends. This CDR3 is 16 amino acids long. Germline V CDR1 and CDR2: SGHKS, YYEKEE (reference sequence).

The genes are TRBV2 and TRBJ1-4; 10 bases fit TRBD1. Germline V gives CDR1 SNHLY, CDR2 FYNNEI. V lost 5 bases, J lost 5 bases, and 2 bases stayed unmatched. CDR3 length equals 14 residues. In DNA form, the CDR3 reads TGTGCCAGCAGTCGGACAGGGGGGAATGAAAAACTGTTTTTT. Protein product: CASSRTGGNEKLFF. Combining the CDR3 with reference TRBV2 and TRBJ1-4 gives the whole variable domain EPEVTQTPSHQVTQMGQEVILRCVPISNHLYFYWYRQILGQKVEFLVSFYNNEISEKSEIFDDQFSVERPDGSNFTLKIRSTKLEDSAMYFCASSRTGGNEKLFFGSGTQLSVL.

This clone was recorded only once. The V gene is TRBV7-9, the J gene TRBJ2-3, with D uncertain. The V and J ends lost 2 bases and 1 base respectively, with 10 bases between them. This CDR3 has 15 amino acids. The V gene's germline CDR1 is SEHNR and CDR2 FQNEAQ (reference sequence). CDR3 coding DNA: TGTGCCAGCAGCTTATATCGAGTTGGCACAGATACGCAGTATTTT. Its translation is CASSLYRVGTDTQYF.

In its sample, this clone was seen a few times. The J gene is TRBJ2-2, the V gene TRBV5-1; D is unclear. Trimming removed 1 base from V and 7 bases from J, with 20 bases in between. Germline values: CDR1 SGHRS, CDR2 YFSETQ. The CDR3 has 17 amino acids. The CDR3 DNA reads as TGCGCCAGCAGCTTGCAGTATTCAGGTTTCGGCCTCGGGGAGCTGTTTTTT. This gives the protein CASSLQYSGFGLGELFF.

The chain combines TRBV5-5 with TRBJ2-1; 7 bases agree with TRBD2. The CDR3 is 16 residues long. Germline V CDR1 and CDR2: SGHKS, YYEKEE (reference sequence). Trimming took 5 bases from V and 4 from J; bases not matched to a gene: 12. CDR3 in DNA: TGTGCCAGCAGTAAAACCGGGACTACCATATACAATGAGCAGTTCTTC. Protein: CASSKTGTTIYNEQFF.

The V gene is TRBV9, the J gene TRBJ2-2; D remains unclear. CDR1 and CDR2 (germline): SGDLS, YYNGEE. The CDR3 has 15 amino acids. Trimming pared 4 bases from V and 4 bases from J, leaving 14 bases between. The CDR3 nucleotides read TGTGCCAGCAGCCCTCGGAATATGGCCACCGGGGAGCTGTTTTTT. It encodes CASSPRNMATGELFF.

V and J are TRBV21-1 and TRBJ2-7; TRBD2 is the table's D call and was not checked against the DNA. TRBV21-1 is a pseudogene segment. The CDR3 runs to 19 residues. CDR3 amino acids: CASSKRLGLAGNERYEQYF. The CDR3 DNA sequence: TGTGCCAGCTCCAAAAGGTTGGGACTAGCGGGAAATGAGCGGTACGAGCAGTACTTC.

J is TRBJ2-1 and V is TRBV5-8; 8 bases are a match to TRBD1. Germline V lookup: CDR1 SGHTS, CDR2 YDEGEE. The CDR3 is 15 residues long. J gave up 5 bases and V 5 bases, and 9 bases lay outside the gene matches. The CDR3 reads CASRGRTGFHNEQFF. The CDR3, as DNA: TGTGCCAGCAGGGGCCGGACAGGGTTTCACAATGAGCAGTTCTTC.

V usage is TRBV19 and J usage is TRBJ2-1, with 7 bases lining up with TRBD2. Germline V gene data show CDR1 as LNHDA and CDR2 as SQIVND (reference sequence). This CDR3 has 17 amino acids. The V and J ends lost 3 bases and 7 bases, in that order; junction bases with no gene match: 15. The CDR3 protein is CASSIEEGLSGRNEQFF. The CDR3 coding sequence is TGTGCCAGTAGTATTGAAGAGGGACTAAGCGGTCGGAATGAGCAGTTCTTC.

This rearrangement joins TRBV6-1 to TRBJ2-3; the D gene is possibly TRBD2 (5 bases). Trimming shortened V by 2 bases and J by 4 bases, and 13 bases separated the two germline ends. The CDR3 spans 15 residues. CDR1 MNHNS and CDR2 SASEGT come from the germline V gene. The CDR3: CASSEKRFGADTQYF. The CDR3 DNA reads TGTGCCAGCAGTGAAAAGCGTTTCGGGGCAGATACGCAGTATTTT.

The CDR3 here is CASSFPGTSGASSYNEQFF. The CDR3 nucleotides read TGTGCCAGCAGCTTTCCCGGGACTAGCGGGGCGAGCTCCTACAATGAGCAGTTCTTC. This sequence joins TRBV7-9 and TRBJ2-1; 13 nucleotides align to TRBD2. This CDR3 comprises 19 residues. The trim removed 3 bases at V and 0 bases at J, leaving 8 bases unmatched. CDR1 and CDR2 from the germline V gene are SEHNR and FQNEAQ (reference sequence).

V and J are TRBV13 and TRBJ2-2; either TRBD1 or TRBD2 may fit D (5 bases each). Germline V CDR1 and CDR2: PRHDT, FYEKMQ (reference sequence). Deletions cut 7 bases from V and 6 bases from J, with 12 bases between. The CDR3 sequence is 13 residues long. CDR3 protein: CASTFRESGELFF. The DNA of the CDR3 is TGTGCCAGCACTTTCAGGGAGTCCGGGGAGCTGTTTTTT.

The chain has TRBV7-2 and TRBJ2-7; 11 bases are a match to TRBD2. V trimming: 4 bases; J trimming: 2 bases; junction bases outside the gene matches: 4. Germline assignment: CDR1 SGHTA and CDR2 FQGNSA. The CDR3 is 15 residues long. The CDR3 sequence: CASSSYSGRAYEQYF. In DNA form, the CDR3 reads TGTGCCAGCAGCTCCTATAGCGGGAGGGCCTACGAGCAGTACTTC.

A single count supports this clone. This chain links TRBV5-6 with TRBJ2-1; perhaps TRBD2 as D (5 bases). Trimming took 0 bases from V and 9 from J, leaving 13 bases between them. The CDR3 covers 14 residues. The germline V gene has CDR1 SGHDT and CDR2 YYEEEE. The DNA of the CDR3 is TGTGCCAGCAGCTTGGCCCGAACTAGAGGTGAGCAGTTCTTC. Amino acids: CASSLARTRGEQFF.